Listed here are 24 T cell receptor beta chains from one sample, sequenced in a study of siplizumab effects on memory and regulatory T cells. This table comes from immunoSEQ multiplex PCR, and its TCRdb copy is limited to in-frame clones, with some not included. The sample lists about 87,000 clones; just under 90% were seen once. The source material was CD4+ T cells sorted from blood. The receptors were gathered from a human donor in good health.

The genes are TRBV7-9 and TRBJ2-1; D is perhaps TRBD2 (6 bases). The CDR3 is made up of 15 amino acids. Trimming pared 0 bases from V and 4 bases from J, leaving 10 bases between. Germline lookup yields CDR1 SEHNR and CDR2 FQNEAQ (reference sequence). The DNA for the CDR3 is TGTGCCAGCAGCTTAGCGGGGAGGCAATACAATGAGCAGTTCTTC. It is translated as CASSLAGRQYNEQFF.

The V and J genes are TRBV9 and TRBJ2-3, with no clear D. Germline CDR1 reads SGDLS; CDR2 reads YYNGEE. Trimming left V 2 bases short and J 3 bases short, with 7 bases between. The CDR3 sequence is 13 residues long. The CDR3 is CASSVLQTDTQYF. The DNA of the CDR3 is TGTGCCAGCAGCGTTCTTCAGACAGATACGCAGTATTTT.

The rearrangement uses TRBV6-6 and TRBJ1-5; D is possibly TRBD1 (5 bases). Germline CDR1 MNHNY, CDR2 SVGAGI (reference sequence). The CDR3 sequence is 13 residues long. Trimming left V 4 bases short and J 4 bases short, with 8 bases between. The CDR3 sequence is CASSSTDNQPQHF. CDR3 DNA sequence: TGTGCCAGCAGTTCGACAGATAATCAGCCCCAGCATTTT.

This clone was recorded once. The CDR3, as DNA: TGTGCCAGCAGCCCCGGACCGACTGGATTCAATGAGCAGTTCTTC. It yields the protein CASSPGPTGFNEQFF. The chain recombines TRBV7-3 with TRBJ2-1; D gene ambiguous. Germline V gene sequence: CDR1 SGHTA, CDR2 FQGTGA. The V end was cut by 5 bases, the J end by 6 bases, with 17 bases between. There are 15 residues in the CDR3.

The V and J genes are TRBV19 and TRBJ2-1; the match to TRBD2 covers 10 bases. The trim removed 8 bases at V and 8 bases at J, leaving 9 bases unmatched. Per the germline V gene, CDR1 is LNHDA and CDR2 is SQIVND (reference sequence). The CDR3 loop spans 14 amino acids. The CDR3 loop reads CASALAGVEDEQFF. CDR3 nucleotide sequence: TGTGCCAGTGCGCTAGCGGGAGTGGAGGATGAGCAGTTCTTC.

The chain is built from TRBV28 and TRBJ2-1; TRBD2 is a possible D gene (6 bases). Trimming removed 1 base from V and 5 bases from J, with 18 bases in between. Looked up from germline, CDR1 is MDHEN and CDR2 is SYDVKM. The CDR3 consists of 17 residues. The chain's CDR3 is CASSLLIDGGADNEQFF. The CDR3 nucleotides read TGTGCCAGCAGTTTATTAATCGACGGCGGGGCGGACAATGAGCAGTTCTTC.

This clone appeared once. The chain is built from TRBV11-3 and TRBJ1-4, with D hard to call. Trimming pared 4 bases from V and 0 bases from J, leaving 9 bases between. CDR1 is SGHNT, CDR2 YENEEA, per germline. The CDR3 runs 15 residues. The CDR3 DNA reads TGTGCCAGCAGCTCCCTAGATGCAACTAATGAAAAACTGTTTTTT. Residues: CASSSLDATNEKLFF.

The chain is built from TRBV30 and TRBJ1-1; D unresolved. Germline assignment: CDR1 GTSNPN and CDR2 SVGIG (reference sequence). V shed 2 bases and J shed 6 bases, with 7 bases lying between them. The CDR3 is 11 amino acids. Here the CDR3 reads CAWSRRPEAFF. The CDR3 nucleotides are TGTGCCTGGAGTCGGCGCCCTGAAGCTTTCTTT.

The chain has TRBV5-1 and TRBJ1-2; 10 nucleotides align to TRBD1. From germline, CDR1 is SGHRS and CDR2 YFSETQ. The length of the CDR3 is 13 residues. V shed 4 bases and J 6 bases; nucleotides not matched to a gene: 3. DNA for the CDR3: TGCGCCAGCAGCCATGGGACAGGGGATGGCTACACCTTC. Translation: CASSHGTGDGYTF.

The V gene is TRBV5-4, the J gene TRBJ2-1, with D perhaps matching TRBD1 (5 bases). CDR3 size: 15 residues. The germline V gene encodes CDR1 SGHNT and CDR2 YYREEE (reference sequence). Trimming pared 2 bases from V and 12 bases from J, leaving 21 bases between. This CDR3 reads CASSFAGSLPGGQFF. In DNA, the CDR3 is TGTGCCAGCAGCTTTGCAGGGTCCCTCCCAGGTGGGCAGTTCTTC.

V usage is TRBV11-3 and J usage is TRBJ2-5; maybe TRBD2 (5 bases). Trimming took off 5 bases at V and 11 bases at J, with 18 bases between the two ends. This CDR3 is built from 13 residues. Germline V lookup: CDR1 SGHNT, CDR2 YENEEA. The CDR3, as DNA: TGTGCCAGCAGCCCAAGATACTCAGGCGGGCAGTACTTC. Translated: CASSPRYSGGQYF.

V is TRBV29-1 and J is TRBJ1-4, with no clear D. CDR1 is SQVTM and CDR2 is ANQGSEA in the germline V gene. Trimming stripped 7 bases from V and 4 bases from J, with 7 bases between. The CDR3 is 11 residues long. In DNA, the CDR3 is TGCAGCGCCGAAAGTAATGAAAAACTGTTTTTT. Protein sequence: CSAESNEKLFF.

This clone appeared once. CDR3 DNA: TGTGCCAGCAGTTCCCCGGCGGGACTAGCCTACGAGCAGTACTTC. It codes for CASSSPAGLAYEQYF. The rearrangement joins TRBV6-5 to TRBJ2-7; TRBD2 matches at 8 bases. V lost 4 bases to trimming and J lost 2 bases; unmatched junction nucleotides: 7. CDR1 is MNHEY, CDR2 SVGAGI, per germline. This CDR3 is built from 15 residues.

About this clone: At one end, the junction sequence differs from germline, possibly due to a read error. The chain carries TRBV7-7 and TRBJ2-1; 9 bases map to TRBD2. Germline values: CDR1 SSHAT, CDR2 FNYEAQ (reference sequence). The length of the CDR3 is 15 residues. Here the CDR3 DNA reads TGTGCTAGCAGCTTAGACGCGGGAGGGTCCAATGAGCAGTTCTTC. As protein: CASSLDAGGSNEQFF.

This chain links TRBV7-2 with TRBJ1-5; D not certain. Trimming took off 1 base at V and 2 bases at J, with 6 bases between the two ends. The CDR3 covers 14 residues. Germline CDR1 reads SGHTA; CDR2 reads FQGNSA. The CDR3 sequence: CASSLEAGNQPQHF. For the CDR3, the DNA is TGTGCCAGCAGCTTAGAAGCGGGCAATCAGCCCCAGCATTTT.

The chain is built from TRBV5-1 and TRBJ2-2; D gene ambiguous. Germline V gene data show CDR1 as SGHRS and CDR2 as YFSETQ. CDR3 length equals 14 residues. V was clipped by 5 bases and J by 0 bases, with 8 bases between them. CDR3 amino acids: CASSEYPNTGELFF. The CDR3 coding sequence is TGCGCCAGCAGTGAGTATCCGAACACCGGGGAGCTGTTTTTT.

This clone was seen a few times. The chain joins TRBV19 to TRBJ1-2, with TRBD1 identical over 8 bases. The CDR3 loop spans 15 amino acids. V trimming: 4 bases; J trimming: 2 bases; junction bases outside the gene matches: 6. CDR1 is LNHDA, CDR2 SQIVND, per germline (reference sequence). CDR3 DNA sequence: TGTGCCAGTAGTACCCAGGGGGCCCGAAACTATGGCTACACCTTC. It yields the protein CASSTQGARNYGYTF.

CDR3 loop: CASSLWSGRGNQGTEAFF. The CDR3, as DNA: TGTGCCAGCAGTTTATGGTCGGGCAGGGGGAACCAGGGGACTGAAGCTTTCTTT. This sequence joins TRBV28 and TRBJ1-1; TRBD1 matches at 7 bases. Germline V CDR1 and CDR2: MDHEN, SYDVKM. V was pared by 0 bases and J by 5 bases, with 15 bases of the junction left unmatched. This CDR3 has 18 amino acids.

The chain couples TRBV5-4 to TRBJ2-1; perhaps D is TRBD1 or TRBD2 (5 bases each). Trimming took 0 bases from V and 4 from J, leaving 11 bases between them. Germline assignment: CDR1 SGHNT and CDR2 YYREEE (reference sequence). The CDR3 runs 15 residues. CDR3 sequence: CASSLELGRYNEQFF. The CDR3 DNA is TGTGCCAGCAGCTTGGAGTTGGGACGGTACAATGAGCAGTTCTTC.

J is TRBJ1-4 and V is TRBV19, with TRBD1 matching 7 bases. Germline V gives CDR1 LNHDA, CDR2 SQIVND (reference sequence). This CDR3 has 14 amino acids. J lost 8 bases, V lost 3 bases, and 6 bases had no gene match. The DNA of the CDR3 is TGTGCCAGTAGTATCCGTAGACAGGGAGAAAAACTGTTTTTT. Its protein is CASSIRRQGEKLFF.

V and J are TRBV5-1 and TRBJ2-7; 7 bases match TRBD2. V dropped 0 bases and J dropped 6; count of bases not matched to a gene: 3. CDR1 is SGHRS and CDR2 is YFSETQ in the germline V gene. The CDR3 is 13 residues long. In nucleotides, the CDR3 is TGCGCCAGCAGCTTGGGCGGGAGAAGCGAGCAGTACTTC. Translation: CASSLGGRSEQYF.

The rearrangement joins TRBV5-4 to TRBJ2-5; 11 bases match TRBD2. The CDR3 contains 16 residues. The junction had 8 bases not matched to a gene; V was cut back by 0 bases and J by 7 bases. Germline V lookup: CDR1 SGHNT, CDR2 YYREEE (reference sequence). The DNA for the CDR3 is TGTGCCAGCAGCTTGGGGGGACTAGCGGACGTCGGGACCCAGTACTTC. This encodes CASSLGGLADVGTQYF.

The rearrangement links TRBV18 to TRBJ1-5; 11 nucleotides align to TRBD1. V lost 2 bases to trimming and J lost 5 bases; unmatched junction nucleotides: 5. There are 16 residues in the CDR3. The V gene's germline CDR1 is KGHSH and CDR2 LQKENI. This chain's CDR3 is CASSPNRDRGYQPQHF. The CDR3 bases are TGTGCCAGCTCACCAAACCGGGACAGGGGGTATCAGCCCCAGCATTTT. The variable domain in full, completed from reference TRBV18 and TRBJ1-5, reads NAGVMQNPRHLVRRRGQEARLRCSPMKGHSHVYWYRQLPEEGLKFMVYLQKENIIDESGMPKERFSAEFPKEGPSILRIQQVVRGDSAAYFCASSPNRDRGYQPQHFGDGTRLSIL.

V and J are TRBV27 and TRBJ2-7; TRBD2 might be the D (6 bases). Germline CDR1 is MNHEY and CDR2 is SMNVEV (reference sequence). The CDR3 extends over 14 amino acids. The V end lost 5 bases, the J end lost 4 bases, and 15 bases lay between the germline ends. This chain's CDR3 is CASSSSLGGYEQYF. The DNA of the CDR3 is TGTGCCAGCAGTAGCTCTCTCGGGGGTTACGAGCAGTACTTC.